This passage covers 29 T cell receptor beta chains from one sample sequenced in a study of blood T cell repertoires in COVID-19. The repertoire was sequenced with immunoSEQ multiplex PCR; TCRdb's copy has only in-frame clones and lacks some. The sample includes almost 250,000 clones, 70% to 90% seen only once; the top ten take approximately 8.2%. Sequencing was performed on PBMCs or T cells enriched from blood (not recorded which). Receptors originate from a woman in her fifties or sixties with acute COVID-19.

This clone was observed a single time. The V and J genes are TRBV5-5 and TRBJ2-1, with TRBD1 identical over 7 bases. This CDR3 comprises 13 residues. With 4 bases clipped from V and 7 bases from J, the junction kept 5 bases outside the gene matches. CDR1 and CDR2 (germline): SGHKS, YYEKEE (reference sequence). CDR3 DNA sequence: TGTGCCAGCAGCCCACAGACAGGGAATGAGCAGTTCTTC. Translating it yields CASSPQTGNEQFF.

The chain uses TRBV7-8 and TRBJ1-2; D might be TRBD1 (5 bases). The CDR3 covers 13 residues. Trimming removed 5 bases from V and 4 bases from J, with 11 bases in between. Germline loops: CDR1 SGHVS, CDR2 FQNEAQ. This chain's CDR3 is CASSPQGGYGYTF. The CDR3 DNA sequence: TGTGCCAGCAGCCCCCAGGGAGGCTATGGCTACACCTTC.

V and J are TRBV7-9 and TRBJ2-3; perhaps TRBD2 as D (5 bases). V was shortened by 2 bases and J by 5 bases, with 8 bases between the two germline ends. CDR1 and CDR2 (germline): SEHNR, FQNEAQ (reference sequence). The CDR3 has 13 amino acids. The CDR3 loop is CASSLLGKDTQYF. The CDR3 DNA reads as TGTGCCAGCAGCTTACTCGGGAAAGATACGCAGTATTTT.

The genes are TRBV29-1 and TRBJ2-7; D not resolved. The CDR3 is 11 amino acids. Trimming removed 5 bases at V and 0 bases at J, with 5 bases between. Per the germline V gene, CDR1 is SQVTM and CDR2 is ANQGSEA. The DNA for the CDR3 is TGCAGCGTTATCAGCTCCTACGAGCAGTACTTC. It codes for CSVISSYEQYF.

This clone was counted many times. The rearrangement links TRBV25-1 to TRBJ2-7, with a possible D match to TRBD1 (6 bases). With 2 bases removed from V and 4 bases from J, the gap between germline ends came to 6 bases. This CDR3 contains 12 residues. Germline V gene sequence: CDR1 MGHDK, CDR2 SYGVNS. CDR3 region: CASSEQGYEQYF. CDR3 DNA sequence: TGTGCCAGCAGTGAACAGGGGTACGAGCAGTACTTC.

The chain has TRBV4-1 and TRBJ1-2; D is uncertain. This CDR3 is 15 amino acids long. Germline V gene sequence: CDR1 MGHRA, CDR2 YSYEKL. V lost 1 base, J lost 1 base, and 10 bases lay in between. This CDR3 is CASSQAEGFNYGYTF. CDR3 coding DNA: TGCGCCAGCAGCCAAGCGGAGGGCTTTAACTATGGCTACACCTTC.

The rearrangement links TRBV6-4 to TRBJ1-1; D is unresolved. V was cut by 4 bases and J by 4 bases, with 10 bases left in between. The CDR3 runs 13 residues. Germline loops: CDR1 MRHNA, CDR2 SNTAGT. CDR3 sequence (DNA): TGTGCCAGCAGTGCAGGTTTCGGCACTGAAGCTTTCTTT. This codes for CASSAGFGTEAFF.

This clone showed up just once. J is TRBJ1-5 and V is TRBV7-2; 9 nucleotides align to TRBD1. The CDR3 totals 15 residues. Losses at the gene ends were 5 bases for V and 9 bases for J; bases not matched to a gene: 11. Germline loops: CDR1 SGHTA, CDR2 FQGNSA. The CDR3 DNA follows: TGTGCCAGCAGCGCGGCCGGGACAGGGAGATCGCCCCAGCATTTT. Protein sequence: CASSAAGTGRSPQHF.

CDR3 sequence reads: CASSYRQGAAKNIQYF. The CDR3 DNA is TGTGCCAGCAGTTACAGACAGGGGGCGGCCAAAAACATTCAGTACTTC. The V call is TRBV6-5, the J call TRBJ2-4, with 10 bases fitting TRBD1. V shed 2 bases, J shed 1 base, and the junction held 2 bases outside the gene matches. Germline CDR1 MNHEY, CDR2 SVGAGI. The CDR3 extends over 16 amino acids.

The chain employs TRBV4-2 and TRBJ1-1; D uncertain. The germline gives CDR1 LGHNA, CDR2 YNFKEQ. Trimming cost V 0 bases and J 0 bases, with 8 bases left between them. The CDR3 has 15 amino acids. The CDR3 reads CASSQEEDLNTEAFF. The CDR3 DNA reads TGTGCCAGCAGCCAAGAAGAGGATTTGAACACTGAAGCTTTCTTT.

The chain uses TRBV4-3 and TRBJ1-5, with D possibly TRBD1 on 5 matching bases. The CDR3 sequence is 17 residues long. Germline values: CDR1 LGHNA, CDR2 YSLEER. The ends were cut back, 0 bases at V and 0 bases at J, with 12 bases in the middle. CDR3 loop: CASSQDLGVYSNQPQHF. CDR3 DNA sequence: TGCGCCAGCAGCCAAGATCTAGGGGTTTATAGCAATCAGCCCCAGCATTTT.

Of note for this clone: Other DNA sequences in the same sample also yield this CDR3. J is TRBJ1-5 and V is TRBV27, with D uncertain. V was trimmed by 2 bases and J by 4 bases, leaving 6 bases between them. The CDR3 loop spans 13 amino acids. Germline V CDR1 and CDR2: MNHEY, SMNVEV (reference sequence). The CDR3 spells CASSLARNQPQHF. The DNA of the CDR3 is TGTGCCAGCAGTTTAGCCAGAAATCAGCCCCAGCATTTT.

The rearrangement links TRBV19 to TRBJ1-1; D is ambiguous. V shed 5 bases and J shed 7 bases, with 14 bases lying between them. The CDR3 has 13 amino acids. Germline CDR1 is LNHDA and CDR2 is SQIVND (reference sequence). The CDR3 protein is CASSSTPASEAFF. As DNA, the CDR3 is TGTGCCAGTAGTTCCACCCCTGCCAGTGAAGCTTTCTTT.

This chain joins TRBV7-2 and TRBJ2-7, with D possibly TRBD2 on 7 matching bases. The germline CDR1 and CDR2 sequences are SGHTA and FQGNSA. Trimming removed 1 base at V and 9 bases at J, with 16 bases between. The length of the CDR3 is 14 residues. Here the CDR3 DNA reads TGTGCCAGCAGCTTAGTGGGAGGGGGAGACAGGCAGTACTTC. It encodes CASSLVGGGDRQYF.

The chain carries TRBV5-4 and TRBJ2-7, with TRBD1 matching 9 bases. Per the germline V gene, CDR1 is SGHNT and CDR2 is YYREEE (reference sequence). The CDR3 loop spans 14 amino acids. The ends lost 4 bases at V and 5 bases at J; junction bases unmatched: 7. CDR3 protein: CASSADRGSHEQYF. In DNA form, the CDR3 reads TGTGCCAGCAGCGCTGACAGGGGGTCCCACGAGCAGTACTTC.

The chain is built from TRBV11-2 and TRBJ1-4, with 9 bases fitting TRBD1. The germline CDR1 and CDR2 sequences are SGHAT and FQNNGV. The CDR3 spans 15 residues. V dropped 4 bases and J dropped 10; count of bases not matched to a gene: 10. The CDR3 bases are TGTGCCAGCAGCTCCAGGGACAGGGAGCCGGGAAAACTGTTTTTT. Its translation is CASSSRDREPGKLFF.

V usage is TRBV14 and J usage is TRBJ1-1; perhaps TRBD1 as D (5 bases). The CDR3 has 14 amino acids. Germline assignment: CDR1 SGHDN and CDR2 FVKESK. V lost 1 base to trimming and J lost 7 bases, with 13 bases between them. CDR3 DNA sequence: TGTGCCAGCAGCCAAGGGGGCAGTCCCAATGAAGCTTTCTTT. Translating gives CASSQGGSPNEAFF.

This clone was seen a single time. The chain uses TRBV7-9 and TRBJ2-7; 8 nucleotides align to TRBD1. In germline, CDR1 is SEHNR, CDR2 FQNEAQ (reference sequence). J lost 3 bases, V lost 4 bases, and 5 bases had no gene match. The CDR3 consists of 14 residues. In DNA, the CDR3 is TGTGCCAGCAGCTCCCCGGACAGGGTCTACGAGCAGTACTTC. This codes for CASSSPDRVYEQYF. Combining the CDR3 with reference TRBV7-9 and TRBJ2-7 gives the whole variable domain DTGVSQNPRHKITKRGQNVTFRCDPISEHNRLYWYRQTLGQGPEFLTYFQNEAQLEKSRLLSDRFSAERPKGSFSTLEIQRTEQGDSAMYLCASSSPDRVYEQYFGPGTRLTVT.

This chain joins TRBV30 and TRBJ2-7, with D perhaps TRBD1 (6 bases). Between the trimmed V and J ends, which lost 4 bases and 1 base, there was a span of 20 bases. The CDR3 is made up of 16 amino acids. Per the germline V gene, CDR1 is GTSNPN and CDR2 is SVGIG (reference sequence). CDR3 residues: CAWTPGDTRGSYEQYF. The CDR3 DNA sequence: TGTGCCTGGACCCCTGGGGACACAAGGGGGTCCTACGAGCAGTACTTC.

This chain connects TRBV4-1 to TRBJ2-3; TRBD1 matches 8 bases. Germline V gene lookup returns CDR1 MGHRA and CDR2 YSYEKL. The CDR3 is 14 residues long. V gave up 5 bases and J gave up 3 bases; unmatched junction bases: 4. CDR3 protein: CASSVRTGTDTQYF. CDR3 nucleotide sequence: TGCGCCAGCAGCGTCAGGACAGGGACAGATACGCAGTATTTT.

V and J are TRBV13 and TRBJ1-2, with D possibly TRBD1 on 5 matching bases. V was trimmed by 0 bases and J by 4 bases, leaving 9 bases between them. Germline V CDR1 and CDR2: PRHDT, FYEKMQ (reference sequence). The CDR3 length is 14 residues. CDR3 sequence: CASSLGQVVYGYTF. CDR3 DNA sequence: TGTGCCAGCAGCTTAGGACAGGTGGTCTATGGCTACACCTTC.

The chain is built from TRBV10-2 and TRBJ1-5; TRBD1 matches at 8 bases. The junction had 7 bases not matched to a gene; V was cut back by 9 bases and J by 6 bases. The germline gives CDR1 WSHSY, CDR2 SAAADI. CDR3 length equals 13 residues. CDR3 sequence reads: CASGQGIGQPQHF. The CDR3 DNA is TGCGCCAGTGGACAGGGAATCGGTCAGCCCCAGCATTTT.

The V call is TRBV3-1 (or the pseudogene TRBV3-2), the J call TRBJ1-2; D is possibly TRBD1 (6 bases). The CDR3 consists of 18 residues. Germline V gene lookup returns CDR1 LGHDT and CDR2 YNNKEL (reference sequence). The V end lost 4 bases, the J end lost 4 bases, and 25 bases lay between the germline ends. CDR3 coding DNA: TGTGCCAGCAGCCTGCTCTCCGGGACATCTGAAAGGGGCTATGGCTACACCTTC. Its translation is CASSLLSGTSERGYGYTF.

The chain carries TRBV7-2 and TRBJ1-2; no clear D. Germline V lookup: CDR1 SGHTA, CDR2 FQGNSA. This CDR3 region has 14 residues. V shed 0 bases and J shed 0 bases, with 5 bases lying between them. CDR3 loop: CASSLAPANYGYTF. The CDR3 DNA is TGTGCCAGCAGCTTAGCGCCGGCTAACTATGGCTACACCTTC.

In this sample, this clone turned up many times. The chain uses TRBV5-5 and TRBJ2-7; TRBD1 agrees at 10 bases. CDR1 SGHKS and CDR2 YYEKEE come from the germline V gene (reference sequence). The CDR3 has 14 residues. Trimming removed 5 bases from V and 3 bases from J; junction bases left unmatched: 5. The CDR3 nucleotides read TGTGCCAGCAGTTCGGACAGGGGGTTCTACGAGCAGTACTTC. Protein: CASSSDRGFYEQYF.

J is TRBJ1-5 and V is TRBV4-1; D is unclear. This CDR3 region has 15 residues. Trimming removed 1 base from V and 1 base from J, with 8 bases in between. Germline CDR1 is MGHRA and CDR2 is YSYEKL. The CDR3, as DNA: TGCGCCAGCAGCCAAGTATGGAGCAGCAATCAGCCCCAGCATTTT. Amino acids: CASSQVWSSNQPQHF.

Many counts were recorded for this clone. The chain combines TRBV7-8 with TRBJ2-7; TRBD2 matches at 8 bases. The germline gives CDR1 SGHVS, CDR2 FQNEAQ. The CDR3 contains 15 residues. Losses at the gene ends were 0 bases for V and 6 bases for J; bases not matched to a gene: 7. Here the CDR3 DNA reads TGTGCCAGCAGCTTAGCGAGCGGGGGCAGTGGCGAGCAGTACTTC. It encodes CASSLASGGSGEQYF.

The chain combines TRBV9 with TRBJ1-2; D remains ambiguous. The V and J ends lost 0 bases and 6 bases respectively, with 9 bases between them. Per germline, CDR1 SGDLS and CDR2 YYNGEE. This CDR3 region has 13 residues. The CDR3 DNA follows: TGTGCCAGCAGCGTAGGAGGAGGGCATGGCTACACCTTC. Residues: CASSVGGGHGYTF.

This sequence joins TRBV5-1 and TRBJ2-1, with TRBD2 matching 12 bases. In germline, CDR1 is SGHRS, CDR2 YFSETQ. Trimming took 0 bases from V and 8 from J; bases not matched to a gene: 6. The length of the CDR3 is 16 residues. The CDR3 DNA sequence: TGCGCCAGCAGCTTGGCCACTAGCGGGGGGCCCGATGAGCAGTTCTTC. Its translation: CASSLATSGGPDEQFF.